This is a list of T cell receptor beta chains from one sample in a study of blood T cell repertoires in COVID-19. Measured with immunoSEQ multiplex PCR; TCRdb has only the in-frame clones, and not every one. The table shows about 88,000 clones, with roughly 80% occurring only once. The sequencing input was peripheral blood. The receptors here all came from a human donor in a cohort sampled during active COVID-19. CDR3s include the opening cysteine and the closing phenylalanine or tryptophan. D genes are given only for firm matches. A row's size may be missing; if present it is once, few, many or a size class.

J gene: TRBJ1-2; clone size: -; V gene: TRBV2; D gene: TRBD1; CDR3 DNA: TGTGCCAGCAGTGAGCAGGGGGCCAACTATGGCTACACCTTC; CDR3 protein: CASSEQGANYGYTF
J gene: TRBJ1-1; clone size: -; V gene: TRBV27; D gene: TRBD1; CDR3 DNA: TGTGCCAGCAGTCCAGACCCCAGGGGGAAGATTGGGTTGGCTTTCTTT; CDR3 protein: CASSPDPRGKIGLAFF
J gene: TRBJ2-1; clone size: -; V gene: TRBV6-6; D gene: TRBD1; CDR3 DNA: TGTGCCAGCAGTCAGGGGGCTAATGAGCAGTTCTTC; CDR3 protein: CASSQGANEQFF
J gene: TRBJ1-4; clone size: many; V gene: TRBV19; D gene: TRBD1; CDR3 DNA: TGTGCCAGTAGTTCTCCACGACAGGGATCTAATGAAAAACTGTTTTTT; CDR3 protein: CASSSPRQGSNEKLFF
J gene: TRBJ1-2; clone size: -; V gene: TRBV5-6; D gene: -; CDR3 DNA: TGTGCCAGCCTAAACAGCACGGGGGTCTATGGCTACACCTTC; CDR3 protein: CASLNSTGVYGYTF
J gene: TRBJ1-2; clone size: -; V gene: TRBV10-2; D gene: -; CDR3 DNA: TGCGCCAGCAGTGAAGCGGGCGCATTGGGCGGTGGCTACACCTTC; CDR3 protein: CASSEAGALGGGYTF
J gene: TRBJ1-1; clone size: -; V gene: TRBV19; D gene: -; CDR3 DNA: TGTGCCAGTAGTGCGACAGTAAACACTGAAGCTTTCTTT; CDR3 protein: CASSATVNTEAFF
J gene: TRBJ2-5; clone size: -; V gene: TRBV11-2; D gene: TRBD2; CDR3 DNA: TGTGCCAGCAGCTCCTACGCGGGGGTAGAGACCCAGTACTTC; CDR3 protein: CASSSYAGVETQYF
J gene: TRBJ1-2; clone size: -; V gene: TRBV24-1; D gene: -; CDR3 DNA: TGTGCCACAGGGAGCCGAATCTATGGCTACACCTTC; CDR3 protein: CATGSRIYGYTF
J gene: TRBJ2-5; clone size: once; V gene: TRBV3-1/TRBV3-2; D gene: TRBD2; CDR3 DNA: TGTGCCAGCAGCCAATGGCGGGCGGGGGAGTATGAGACCCAGTACTTC; CDR3 protein: CASSQWRAGEYETQYF
J gene: TRBJ2-1; clone size: many; V gene: TRBV19; D gene: -; CDR3 DNA: TGTGCCACGGTCTCCGGGGTGGGGGGTGTGGATGAGCAGTTCTTC; CDR3 protein: CATVSGVGGVDEQFF
J gene: TRBJ2-5; clone size: -; V gene: TRBV10-3; D gene: -; CDR3 DNA: TGTGCCATCGGGGGGATGGAGTTCGCGACCCAGTACTTC; CDR3 protein: CAIGGMEFATQYF
J gene: TRBJ2-3; clone size: -; V gene: TRBV7-3; D gene: -; CDR3 DNA: TGTGCCAGCAGTCAACAGGTCTCAGATACGCAGTATTTT; CDR3 protein: CASSQQVSDTQYF
J gene: TRBJ1-2; clone size: once; V gene: TRBV5-1; D gene: -; CDR3 DNA: TGCGCCAGCAGCCCAGGGGCCCATAACTATGGCTACACCTTC; CDR3 protein: CASSPGAHNYGYTF
J gene: TRBJ2-3; clone size: once; V gene: TRBV3-1/TRBV3-2; D gene: TRBD2; CDR3 DNA: TGTGCCAGCAGTCAATGGCGGGGGGACACAGATACGCAGTATTTT; CDR3 protein: CASSQWRGDTDTQYF
J gene: TRBJ2-2; clone size: -; V gene: TRBV15; D gene: -; CDR3 DNA: TGTGCCACCAGCAGAGATCTTCCAGTCGCGAACACCGGGGAGCTGTTTTTT; CDR3 protein: CATSRDLPVANTGELFF
J gene: TRBJ2-3; clone size: few; V gene: TRBV7-2; D gene: -; CDR3 DNA: TGTGCCAGCAGCACCGGGGTTCCGGCAGATACGCAGTATTTT; CDR3 protein: CASSTGVPADTQYF
J gene: TRBJ1-1; clone size: -; V gene: TRBV11-1; D gene: TRBD1; CDR3 DNA: TGTGCCAGCAGCTTAGCAGGGGGCAGTGGCACTGAAGCTTTCTTT; CDR3 protein: CASSLAGGSGTEAFF
J gene: TRBJ2-7; clone size: -; V gene: TRBV3-1/TRBV3-2; D gene: TRBD2; CDR3 DNA: TGTGCCAGCAGCCAAGGACTAGCGGGACTACCCTACGAGCAGTACTTC; CDR3 protein: CASSQGLAGLPYEQYF
J gene: TRBJ1-5; clone size: few; V gene: TRBV28; D gene: -; CDR3 DNA: TGTGCCAGCAGGGTAGGGAGGCAGCCCCAGCATTTT; CDR3 protein: CASRVGRQPQHF
J gene: TRBJ2-7; clone size: few; V gene: TRBV7-8; D gene: TRBD1; CDR3 DNA: TGTGCCAGCAGCTTCGGCATGACAGGGGGTTCGATTTACTTC; CDR3 protein: CASSFGMTGGSIYF
J gene: TRBJ2-3; clone size: -; V gene: TRBV9; D gene: -; CDR3 DNA: TGTGCCAGCAGCGTAGAGGGGGATACGCAGTATTTT; CDR3 protein: CASSVEGDTQYF
J gene: TRBJ2-3; clone size: once; V gene: TRBV30; D gene: TRBD2; CDR3 DNA: TGTGCCTGGAGTGTAATTAGCGGGGGTACAGATACGCAGTATTTT; CDR3 protein: CAWSVISGGTDTQYF
J gene: TRBJ2-2; clone size: -; V gene: TRBV4-1; D gene: TRBD2; CDR3 DNA: TGCGCCAGCAGCCAAGGACTAGCGGGGGGCACCGGGGAGCTGTTTTTT; CDR3 protein: CASSQGLAGGTGELFF
J gene: TRBJ1-2; clone size: once; V gene: TRBV4-3; D gene: -; CDR3 DNA: TGCGCCAGCAGCCAAGTCGGCCAACCACCGGGCACCTTC; CDR3 protein: CASSQVGQPPGTF
J gene: TRBJ1-1; clone size: -; V gene: TRBV7-8; D gene: TRBD1; CDR3 DNA: TGTGCCAGCAGCCCACGACAGGGGAACACTGAAGCTTTCTTT; CDR3 protein: CASSPRQGNTEAFF
J gene: TRBJ2-3; clone size: once; V gene: TRBV11-3; D gene: TRBD2; CDR3 DNA: TGTGCCAGCAGTCCACGGAAGGGACTAGCGGGACAAGATACGCAGTATTTT; CDR3 protein: CASSPRKGLAGQDTQYF
J gene: TRBJ2-5; clone size: -; V gene: TRBV5-1; D gene: -; CDR3 DNA: TGCGCCAGCGCGACAGCACAGTACCAAGAGACCCAGTACTTC; CDR3 protein: CASATAQYQETQYF
J gene: TRBJ2-7; clone size: -; V gene: TRBV19; D gene: -; CDR3 DNA: TGTGCCAGTAGTGATACAACCGTTTCCTACGAGCAGTACTTC; CDR3 protein: CASSDTTVSYEQYF
J gene: TRBJ1-5; clone size: -; V gene: TRBV4-3; D gene: TRBD1; CDR3 DNA: TGCGCCAGCAGCCCGACAGGACAGGAAAATCAGCCCCAGCATTTT; CDR3 protein: CASSPTGQENQPQHF
J gene: TRBJ2-1; clone size: -; V gene: TRBV5-4; D gene: TRBD2; CDR3 DNA: TGTGCCAGCAGCGGCCGGACTAGCGGTGTCCCCAATGAGCAGTTCTTC; CDR3 protein: CASSGRTSGVPNEQFF
J gene: TRBJ2-3; clone size: -; V gene: TRBV4-3; D gene: TRBD1; CDR3 DNA: TGCGCCAGCAGCCAAGTTAGGGGACAGGGCCCAGATACGCAGTATTTT; CDR3 protein: CASSQVRGQGPDTQYF
J gene: TRBJ2-7; clone size: -; V gene: TRBV5-1; D gene: TRBD1; CDR3 DNA: TGCGCCAGCAGACTGACAGGGGGAGTAGACGAGCAGTACTTC; CDR3 protein: CASRLTGGVDEQYF
J gene: TRBJ2-3; clone size: -; V gene: TRBV9; D gene: -; CDR3 DNA: TGTGCCAGCAGCCTAGGGGGGGGCACAGATACGCAGTATTTT; CDR3 protein: CASSLGGGTDTQYF
J gene: TRBJ1-3; clone size: -; V gene: TRBV9; D gene: -; CDR3 DNA: TGTGCCAGCAGCGTCACAGTCTCTGGAAACACCATATATTTT; CDR3 protein: CASSVTVSGNTIYF
J gene: TRBJ2-4; clone size: -; V gene: TRBV21-1; D gene: -; CDR3 DNA: TGTGCCAGCAGCAAAGCGGGACAGCGCCCTCCAAAAAACATTCAGTACTTC; CDR3 protein: CASSKAGQRPPKNIQYF
J gene: TRBJ1-3; clone size: once; V gene: TRBV2; D gene: -; CDR3 DNA: TGTGCCAGCAGTGTCAGAAGCTCTGGAAACACCATATATTTT; CDR3 protein: CASSVRSSGNTIYF
J gene: TRBJ1-1; clone size: -; V gene: TRBV4-1; D gene: -; CDR3 DNA: TGCGCCAGCAGGGGGCCGTTATTGAACACTGAAGCTTTCTTT; CDR3 protein: CASRGPLLNTEAFF
J gene: TRBJ2-1; clone size: -; V gene: TRBV5-1; D gene: -; CDR3 DNA: TGCGCCAGCAGCTTACCGAGCTCCTACAATGAGCAGTTCTTC; CDR3 protein: CASSLPSSYNEQFF
J gene: TRBJ1-1; clone size: -; V gene: TRBV30; D gene: -; CDR3 DNA: TGTGCCTGGAGTGTGGTTCCCGGCACTGAAGCTTTCTTT; CDR3 protein: CAWSVVPGTEAFF
J gene: TRBJ2-1; clone size: -; V gene: TRBV7-3; D gene: TRBD1; CDR3 DNA: TGTGCCAGCAGCTCACCGGGACAGGTTTACAATGAGCAGTTCTTC; CDR3 protein: CASSSPGQVYNEQFF
J gene: TRBJ2-5; clone size: -; V gene: TRBV19; D gene: TRBD2; CDR3 DNA: TGTGCCAGTAGTATAGATCTGCTAGCGGGGCGGGAGACCCAGTACTTC; CDR3 protein: CASSIDLLAGRETQYF
J gene: TRBJ2-3; clone size: -; V gene: TRBV12-3/TRBV12-4; D gene: -; CDR3 DNA: TGTGCCAGCAGCCTAAACAGGTATACGCAGTATTTT; CDR3 protein: CASSLNRYTQYF
J gene: TRBJ2-5; clone size: -; V gene: TRBV2; D gene: -; CDR3 DNA: TGTGCCAGCAGTACAATGGGGGGCCAAGAGACCCAGTACTTC; CDR3 protein: CASSTMGGQETQYF
J gene: TRBJ2-1; clone size: -; V gene: TRBV19; D gene: TRBD1; CDR3 DNA: TGTGCCAGTAGTCCCGGACAGGGTCCCTACAATGAGCAGTTCTTC; CDR3 protein: CASSPGQGPYNEQFF
J gene: TRBJ2-3; clone size: -; V gene: TRBV3-1/TRBV3-2; D gene: TRBD2; CDR3 DNA: TGTGCCAGCAGACTTAGGGCTAGCGGGGCCTCAGATACGCAGTATTTT; CDR3 protein: CASRLRASGASDTQYF
J gene: TRBJ2-7; clone size: -; V gene: TRBV7-8; D gene: TRBD1; CDR3 DNA: TGTGCCAGCAGCCGCCCCCGGGACAGCTACGAGCAGTACTTC; CDR3 protein: CASSRPRDSYEQYF
J gene: TRBJ1-1; clone size: -; V gene: TRBV6-6; D gene: TRBD1; CDR3 DNA: TGTGCCAGCAGTTTGACAGGGGGAGGTACTGAAGCTTTCTTT; CDR3 protein: CASSLTGGGTEAFF
J gene: TRBJ2-6; clone size: -; V gene: TRBV5-1; D gene: -; CDR3 DNA: TGCGCCAGCAGCTTGTCTCGGGGAGCCGGGGCCAACGTCCTGACTTTC; CDR3 protein: CASSLSRGAGANVLTF
J gene: TRBJ1-1; clone size: -; V gene: TRBV5-1; D gene: TRBD1; CDR3 DNA: TGCGCCAGCAGCGGCGGGACAGGGGGCAGAAGCACTGAAGCTTTCTTT; CDR3 protein: CASSGGTGGRSTEAFF
J gene: TRBJ1-1; clone size: -; V gene: TRBV7-9; D gene: TRBD1; CDR3 DNA: TGTGCCAGCAGCTTTCTTCAGGGGGCATCGTACACTGAAGCTTTCTTT; CDR3 protein: CASSFLQGASYTEAFF
J gene: TRBJ2-7; clone size: -; V gene: TRBV5-6; D gene: TRBD1; CDR3 DNA: TGTGCCAGCAGCAGGGACAGCTTGAGCGTATGGTACTTC; CDR3 protein: CASSRDSLSVWYF
J gene: TRBJ1-2; clone size: -; V gene: TRBV5-1; D gene: -; CDR3 DNA: TGCGCCAGCAGCTCGTCAGGATACTGGGGCTACACCTTC; CDR3 protein: CASSSSGYWGYTF
J gene: TRBJ2-1; clone size: -; V gene: TRBV5-8; D gene: -; CDR3 DNA: TGTGCCAGCAGTAGACAGTACAATGAGCAGTTCTTC; CDR3 protein: CASSRQYNEQFF
J gene: TRBJ1-3; clone size: -; V gene: TRBV30; D gene: TRBD1; CDR3 DNA: TGTGCCTGGGGGACAGGGCTGAGAAACACCATATATTTT; CDR3 protein: CAWGTGLRNTIYF
J gene: TRBJ2-1; clone size: -; V gene: TRBV7-6; D gene: TRBD2; CDR3 DNA: TGTGCCAGCAGCCCGAGGACTAGCTCTAATGAGCAGTTCTTC; CDR3 protein: CASSPRTSSNEQFF
J gene: TRBJ1-1; clone size: once; V gene: TRBV18; D gene: -; CDR3 DNA: TGTGCCAGCTCACCGGGGGGAGACACTGAAGCTTTCTTT; CDR3 protein: CASSPGGDTEAFF
J gene: TRBJ1-1; clone size: once; V gene: TRBV11-2; D gene: -; CDR3 DNA: TGTGCCAGCAGCCGTTTGGGGCCGGGTGAAGCTTTCTTT; CDR3 protein: CASSRLGPGEAFF
J gene: TRBJ1-3; clone size: once; V gene: TRBV9; D gene: -; CDR3 DNA: TGTGCCAGCAGCGTAGGAGACCCACAGGCCTACTCTGGAAACACCATATATTTT; CDR3 protein: CASSVGDPQAYSGNTIYF
J gene: TRBJ1-4; clone size: -; V gene: TRBV21-1; D gene: -; CDR3 DNA: TGTGCCAGCAAAGCAGGGAGGGAAAAACTGTTTTTT; CDR3 protein: CASKAGREKLFF